Listed below are T cell receptor beta chains from one sample, sequenced in a study of cytomegalovirus exposure and HLA in healthy donors. The repertoire was sequenced with immunoSEQ multiplex PCR; TCRdb's copy has only in-frame clones and lacks some. The sample includes over 65,000 clones, around 73% of them seen just once. Sequencing used PBMCs. The receptors shown here come from a middle-aged man in good health and CMV-seronegative. Each CDR3 is given with its conserved first and last residue. A D gene is named only where the DNA matches it firmly. Expanded clones are given a class, and other clones once, few, many or no size at all.

CDR3aa: CATSKTDGNTIYF
CDR3nt: TGTGCCACCAGCAAGACAGATGGAAACACCATATATTTT
j_gene: TRBJ1-3
abundance: .
d_gene: .
v_gene: TRBV15

CDR3aa: CASSKQGNQPQHF
CDR3nt: TGTGCCAGTAGTAAGCAGGGCAATCAGCCCCAGCATTTT
j_gene: TRBJ1-5
abundance: .
d_gene: .
v_gene: TRBV19

CDR3aa: CASSQGLVDNEQFF
CDR3nt: TGTGCCAGCAGCCAAGGACTAGTGGATAATGAGCAGTTCTTC
j_gene: TRBJ2-1
abundance: few
d_gene: .
v_gene: TRBV4-2

CDR3aa: CASSQEWRGNQPQHF
CDR3nt: TGCGCCAGCAGCCAAGAGTGGAGGGGCAATCAGCCCCAGCATTTT
j_gene: TRBJ1-5
abundance: few
d_gene: .
v_gene: TRBV4-3

CDR3aa: CASSLASRANTQYF
CDR3nt: TGTGCCAGCAGCTTGGCCAGCAGGGCAAATACGCAGTATTTT
j_gene: TRBJ2-3
abundance: .
d_gene: .
v_gene: TRBV5-5

CDR3aa: CASRDNSNYGYTF
CDR3nt: TGTGCCAGCAGGGACAACTCGAACTATGGCTACACCTTC
j_gene: TRBJ1-2
abundance: .
d_gene: .
v_gene: TRBV6-6

CDR3aa: CASSQGSTSGTEAFF
CDR3nt: TGCGCCAGCAGCCAAGGGAGTACGAGTGGAACTGAAGCTTTCTTT
j_gene: TRBJ1-1
abundance: .
d_gene: .
v_gene: TRBV4-1

CDR3aa: CASSQDRGGATDTQYF
CDR3nt: TGTGCCAGCAGCCAAGATCGCGGGGGGGCCACAGATACGCAGTATTTT
j_gene: TRBJ2-3
abundance: .
d_gene: TRBD2
v_gene: TRBV4-2

CDR3aa: CASSPRQGGTEAFF
CDR3nt: TGTGCCAGCAGCCCCCGACAGGGTGGAACTGAAGCTTTCTTT
j_gene: TRBJ1-1
abundance: .
d_gene: TRBD1
v_gene: TRBV7-6

CDR3aa: CASGLGATDNYGYTF
CDR3nt: TGTGCTAGTGGTTTGGGAGCCACAGATAACTATGGCTACACCTTC
j_gene: TRBJ1-2
abundance: .
d_gene: .
v_gene: TRBV12-5

CDR3aa: CAWGTSGAQETQYF
CDR3nt: TGTGCCTGGGGGACTAGCGGGGCCCAAGAGACCCAGTACTTC
j_gene: TRBJ2-5
abundance: .
d_gene: TRBD2
v_gene: TRBV30

CDR3aa: CASSQAGGRLDTQYF
CDR3nt: TGTGCCAGCAGCCAAGCGGGGGGCAGGCTAGATACGCAGTATTTT
j_gene: TRBJ2-3
abundance: .
d_gene: .
v_gene: TRBV4-2

CDR3aa: CASTKGQFIRGYTF
CDR3nt: TGTGCCAGCACAAAGGGACAGTTCATCCGGGGCTACACCTTC
j_gene: TRBJ1-2
abundance: .
d_gene: TRBD1
v_gene: TRBV19

CDR3aa: CSVTGTGGILRQFF
CDR3nt: TGCAGCGTTACGGGGACAGGGGGCATTCTCCGGCAGTTCTTC
j_gene: TRBJ2-1
abundance: .
d_gene: TRBD1
v_gene: TRBV29-1

CDR3aa: CAWSGGQGYNEQFF
CDR3nt: TGTGCCTGGAGTGGGGGACAGGGATACAATGAGCAGTTCTTC
j_gene: TRBJ2-1
abundance: .
d_gene: TRBD1
v_gene: TRBV30

CDR3aa: CASSSTGTGYQETQYF
CDR3nt: TGTGCCAGCAGCTCAACCGGGACAGGGTACCAAGAGACCCAGTACTTC
j_gene: TRBJ2-5
abundance: .
d_gene: TRBD1
v_gene: TRBV9

CDR3aa: CASSQDALTTSGGDNEQFF
CDR3nt: TGCGCCAGCAGCCAAGATGCCTTAACGACTAGCGGGGGAGACAATGAGCAGTTCTTC
j_gene: TRBJ2-1
abundance: .
d_gene: TRBD2
v_gene: TRBV4-1

CDR3aa: CASSLVGGSWEQFF
CDR3nt: TGTGCCAGCAGTTTAGTCGGGGGGAGTTGGGAGCAGTTCTTC
j_gene: TRBJ2-1
abundance: .
d_gene: TRBD2
v_gene: TRBV28

CDR3aa: CASSDGRAGNQPQHF
CDR3nt: TGTGCCAGCAGTGACGGCAGGGCTGGCAATCAGCCCCAGCATTTT
j_gene: TRBJ1-5
abundance: .
d_gene: .
v_gene: TRBV6-1

CDR3aa: CASSVDRRNTEAFF
CDR3nt: TGCGCCAGCAGTGTGGACAGGCGTAACACTGAAGCTTTCTTT
j_gene: TRBJ1-1
abundance: .
d_gene: TRBD1
v_gene: TRBV5-1

CDR3aa: CASSVAGLAGGEQYF
CDR3nt: TGTGCCAGCAGCGTAGCGGGTCTAGCGGGGGGTGAGCAGTACTTC
j_gene: TRBJ2-7
abundance: once
d_gene: TRBD2
v_gene: TRBV9

CDR3aa: CASFGLNSYEQYF
CDR3nt: TGTGCCAGCTTTGGACTGAATTCCTACGAGCAGTACTTC
j_gene: TRBJ2-7
abundance: .
d_gene: .
v_gene: TRBV27

CDR3aa: CTSTTNSGLAYNEQFF
CDR3nt: TGCACCAGCACCACGAATAGCGGGCTTGCCTACAATGAGCAGTTCTTC
j_gene: TRBJ2-1
abundance: .
d_gene: .
v_gene: TRBV1

CDR3aa: CASSEGQGAFSAKNIQYF
CDR3nt: TGTGCCAGCAGTGAGGGACAAGGAGCCTTCTCAGCAAAAAACATTCAGTACTTC
j_gene: TRBJ2-4
abundance: .
d_gene: .
v_gene: TRBV6-1

CDR3aa: CASSLTSGEKETQYF
CDR3nt: TGTGCCAGCAGCCTCACGAGCGGGGAAAAAGAGACCCAGTACTTC
j_gene: TRBJ2-5
abundance: .
d_gene: TRBD2
v_gene: TRBV7-9

CDR3aa: CSAQGDGYTF
CDR3nt: TGCAGTGCTCAGGGGGATGGCTACACCTTC
j_gene: TRBJ1-2
abundance: .
d_gene: TRBD1
v_gene: TRBV20-1

CDR3aa: CASSVGESSTDTQYF
CDR3nt: TGTGCCAGCAGCGTAGGGGAGAGCAGCACAGATACGCAGTATTTT
j_gene: TRBJ2-3
abundance: few
d_gene: .
v_gene: TRBV9

CDR3aa: CASSATAGTSGGHSYEQYF
CDR3nt: TGTGCCAGCAGTGCCACCGCCGGGACTAGCGGGGGGCACTCCTACGAGCAGTACTTC
j_gene: TRBJ2-7
abundance: .
d_gene: TRBD2
v_gene: TRBV28

CDR3aa: CASSLTMVGGAAFF
CDR3nt: TGTGCCAGCAGCTTAACCATGGTAGGGGGAGCAGCTTTCTTT
j_gene: TRBJ1-1
abundance: .
d_gene: .
v_gene: TRBV7-8

CDR3aa: CASSLRLAGVGMAGELFF
CDR3nt: TGTGCCAGCAGCTTGAGACTAGCGGGGGTGGGTATGGCCGGGGAGCTGTTTTTT
j_gene: TRBJ2-2
abundance: .
d_gene: TRBD2
v_gene: TRBV5-6

CDR3aa: CASSPPGLVGNIQYF
CDR3nt: TGTGCCAGCAGCCCCCCCGGACTAGTAGGAAACATTCAGTACTTC
j_gene: TRBJ2-4
abundance: .
d_gene: TRBD2
v_gene: TRBV9

CDR3aa: CASSSRLDAEAFF
CDR3nt: TGCGCCAGCAGCTCCCGACTAGACGCTGAAGCTTTCTTT
j_gene: TRBJ1-1
abundance: .
d_gene: .
v_gene: TRBV5-1

CDR3aa: CASIKRVLTDEAFF
CDR3nt: TGTGCCAGCATCAAAAGAGTCCTCACAGACGAAGCTTTCTTT
j_gene: TRBJ1-1
abundance: .
d_gene: .
v_gene: TRBV7-2

CDR3aa: CASSPLTGSGEQYF
CDR3nt: TGTGCCAGCAGCCCTCTGACGGGGTCGGGTGAGCAGTACTTC
j_gene: TRBJ2-5
abundance: .
d_gene: .
v_gene: TRBV11-1

CDR3aa: CASSRTTDTQYF
CDR3nt: TGCGCCAGCAGCCGAACTACAGATACGCAGTATTTT
j_gene: TRBJ2-3
abundance: few
d_gene: .
v_gene: TRBV10-1

CDR3aa: CASSYSRRTEAFF
CDR3nt: TGTGCCAGCAGTTATTCCCGGAGGACTGAAGCTTTCTTT
j_gene: TRBJ1-1
abundance: few
d_gene: .
v_gene: TRBV6-5

CDR3aa: CASSPDSDPRSPLHF
CDR3nt: TGCGCCAGCAGCCCGGACAGCGACCCTAGGTCACCCCTCCACTTT
j_gene: TRBJ1-6
abundance: few
d_gene: .
v_gene: TRBV4-3

CDR3aa: CASRRSGGQGDTQYF
CDR3nt: TGTGCCAGTAGAAGGAGCGGGGGGCAAGGGGATACGCAGTATTTT
j_gene: TRBJ2-3
abundance: few
d_gene: TRBD2
v_gene: TRBV19

CDR3aa: CASSPFGTGSGNTIYF
CDR3nt: TGCGCCAGCAGCCCCTTTGGCACGGGCTCTGGAAACACCATATATTTT
j_gene: TRBJ1-3
abundance: .
d_gene: .
v_gene: TRBV4-1

CDR3aa: CASSPMTGLDTGELFF
CDR3nt: TGCGCCAGCAGCCCCATGACAGGGTTGGACACCGGGGAGCTGTTTTTT
j_gene: TRBJ2-2
abundance: once
d_gene: TRBD1
v_gene: TRBV5-1

CDR3aa: CASSREGQGNTEAFF
CDR3nt: TGCGCCAGCAGCAGGGAGGGACAGGGGAACACTGAAGCTTTCTTT
j_gene: TRBJ1-1
abundance: .
d_gene: TRBD1
v_gene: TRBV5-1

CDR3aa: CASSFVGRPEAFF
CDR3nt: TGTGCCAGCAGTTTTGTGGGCCGGCCTGAAGCTTTCTTT
j_gene: TRBJ1-1
abundance: .
d_gene: .
v_gene: TRBV28

CDR3aa: CATSRDQGLIHEQYF
CDR3nt: TGTGCCACCAGCAGAGATCAGGGGCTTATCCACGAGCAGTACTTC
j_gene: TRBJ2-7
abundance: .
d_gene: .
v_gene: TRBV15

CDR3aa: CASSVRTGGASNEQFF
CDR3nt: TGTGCCAGCAGCGTCCGGACAGGGGGCGCTTCCAATGAGCAGTTCTTC
j_gene: TRBJ2-1
abundance: .
d_gene: TRBD1
v_gene: TRBV9

CDR3aa: CATEEGNTEAFF
CDR3nt: TGTGCCACCGAGGAGGGGAACACTGAAGCTTTCTTT
j_gene: TRBJ1-1
abundance: few
d_gene: .
v_gene: TRBV6-5

CDR3aa: CASSRGSGANVLTF
CDR3nt: TGTGCCAGTTCAAGGGGATCTGGGGCCAACGTCCTGACTTTC
j_gene: TRBJ2-6
abundance: once
d_gene: .
v_gene: TRBV6-5

CDR3aa: CASSTRQVRNEQFF
CDR3nt: TGCGCCAGCAGCACCCGACAGGTTCGCAATGAGCAGTTCTTC
j_gene: TRBJ2-1
abundance: .
d_gene: .
v_gene: TRBV5-1

CDR3aa: CASSKGQGIDTGELFF
CDR3nt: TGTGCCAGCTCCAAAGGACAGGGGATCGACACCGGGGAGCTGTTTTTT
j_gene: TRBJ2-2
abundance: few
d_gene: TRBD1
v_gene: TRBV18

CDR3aa: CASSLALGQASGANVLTF
CDR3nt: TGTGCCAGCAGCTTAGCCTTAGGACAAGCCTCTGGGGCCAACGTCCTGACTTTC
j_gene: TRBJ2-6
abundance: few
d_gene: .
v_gene: TRBV7-9